The TCR beta chain described here comes from a study of blood T cell repertoires in COVID-19. As for the study in general: COVID-19 samples, acute and convalescent, were from the United States, Italy and Spain. From T cells, B-cell-depleted T cells, or PBMCs came the material, which was cDNA or gDNA.

This CDR3 spans 17 amino acids. Germline loops: CDR1 LNHDA, CDR2 SQIVND (reference sequence). V was clipped by 3 bases and J by 0 bases; unmatched bases: 5. Study processing details: Reference gene primer amplification gave nucleated cell count estimates. Here immunoSEQ multiplex PCR was the method, and the copy in TCRdb shows in-frame clones only, minus some. That table is the source of V, J and clone size, and D and trimming were worked out from the DNA. The sample has approximately 350,000 clones, 80% to 90% seen once. Input material: peripheral blood. This TCR derives from a man aged 40-55 years with acute or convalescent COVID-19. This chain joins TRBV19 and TRBJ1-4, with 9 bases aligning to TRBD1. CDR3 residues: CASSIARQGATNEKLFF. CDR3 nucleotides: TGTGCCAGTAGTATTGCGAGACAGGGGGCAACTAATGAAAAACTGTTTTTT.